The 17 T cell receptor beta chains presented below share a single source sample, sequenced in a study of control samples from healthy donors and cancer patients. Repertoires were generated with immunoSEQ multiplex PCR, while TCRdb's copy carries only in-frame clones and drops some. The repertoire consists of around 130,000 clones, with just under 90% occurring once and the leading ten covering approximately 7.5%. The sequenced sample consisted of PBMCs. The receptor source for this set is a man in his forties or fifties with head and neck cancer.

The rearrangement links TRBV28 to TRBJ1-6, with a tentative D call TRBD1 (5 bases). The CDR3 has 16 residues. Germline V lookup: CDR1 MDHEN, CDR2 SYDVKM. V was cut by 5 bases and J by 2 bases, with 13 bases left in between. The CDR3 coding sequence is TGTGCCAGCAGTCTTAGAGCGACAGCCTATAATTCACCCCTCCACTTT. Translated, it gives CASSLRATAYNSPLHF.

The CDR3 region is CATSGDTGELFF. CDR3 in DNA: TGTGCCACCAGTGGGGACACCGGGGAGCTGTTTTTT. The chain recombines TRBV24-1 with TRBJ2-2; no clear D. The ends were cut back, 5 bases at V and 3 bases at J, with 3 bases in the middle. CDR3 length: 12 amino acids. Germline CDR1 KGHDR, CDR2 SFDVKD.

The chain joins TRBV28 to TRBJ2-7, with 11 bases matching TRBD2. With V trimmed by 5 bases and J by 1 base, 4 bases remained unmatched. This CDR3 comprises 15 residues. Germline V gene sequence: CDR1 MDHEN, CDR2 SYDVKM. The CDR3 loop is CASSLGLAGSYEQYF. Written as DNA, the CDR3 is TGTGCCAGCAGTCTCGGACTAGCGGGTTCCTACGAGCAGTACTTC.

The chain couples TRBV29-1 to TRBJ2-2, with D perhaps TRBD1 (6 bases). Between the trimmed V and J ends, which lost 7 bases and 2 bases, there was a span of 14 bases. The CDR3 contains 14 residues. Germline values: CDR1 SQVTM, CDR2 ANQGSEA. The CDR3 coding sequence is TGCAGCGCCTCCGGGACACTTAACACCGGGGAGCTGTTTTTT. It specifies CSASGTLNTGELFF.

J is TRBJ2-2 and V is TRBV12-3 or TRBV12-4; D is undetermined. Trimming shortened V by 9 bases and J by 6 bases, and 8 bases separated the two germline ends. The length of the CDR3 is 11 residues. CDR3 sequence (DNA): TGTGCCAGTATGGCTCCCGGGGAGCTGTTTTTT. Translated, it gives CASMAPGELFF.

The V gene is TRBV24-1, the J gene TRBJ2-1; a weak D match, TRBD1 (6 bases). This CDR3 region has 13 residues. V was trimmed by 1 base and J by 12 bases, leaving 12 bases between them. Looked up from germline, CDR1 is KGHDR and CDR2 is SFDVKD. The CDR3 DNA reads as TGTGCCACCAGTGATTTTGGACAGTTCGCGCAGTTCTTC. Its protein product is CATSDFGQFAQFF.

V usage is TRBV6-6 and J usage is TRBJ1-5, with 9 positions matching TRBD1. The CDR3 runs 15 residues. Losses at the gene ends were 6 bases for V and 0 bases for J; bases not matched to a gene: 3. Looked up from germline, CDR1 is MNHNY and CDR2 is SVGAGI (reference sequence). The CDR3 here is CASSQQGASNQPQHF. CDR3 nucleotides: TGTGCCAGCAGCCAACAGGGGGCTAGCAATCAGCCCCAGCATTTT.

The chain combines TRBV3-1 (or the pseudogene TRBV3-2) with TRBJ2-1; possibly TRBD1 or TRBD2 for D (6 bases each). The germline CDR1 and CDR2 sequences are LGHDT and YNNKEL (reference sequence). The V end lost 2 bases, the J end lost 10 bases, and 12 bases lay between the germline ends. The CDR3 length is 13 residues. The CDR3: CASSQRGGQEQFF. DNA for the CDR3: TGTGCCAGCAGCCAAAGGGGAGGACAGGAGCAGTTCTTC.

This chain joins TRBV11-2 and TRBJ1-1; 8 bases align to TRBD1. V was clipped by 1 base and J by 6 bases; unmatched bases: 1. Germline values: CDR1 SGHAT, CDR2 FQNNGV. The CDR3 loop spans 13 amino acids. CDR3 sequence reads: CASSLVRGPEAFF. In DNA, the CDR3 is TGTGCCAGCAGCTTAGTCAGGGGGCCTGAAGCTTTCTTT.

The chain has TRBV3-1 (or the pseudogene TRBV3-2) and TRBJ1-4, with D tentatively TRBD1 (5 bases). This CDR3 has 14 residues. Germline values: CDR1 LGHDT, CDR2 YNNKEL (reference sequence). V dropped 4 bases and J dropped 8 bases, with 14 bases sitting between them. CDR3 sequence reads: CASSLGPGWEKLFF. In nucleotides, the CDR3 is TGTGCCAGCAGCCTCGGCCCAGGGTGGGAAAAACTGTTTTTT.

J is TRBJ2-1 and V is TRBV5-4, with D possibly TRBD1 on 6 matching bases. Germline CDR1 reads SGHNT; CDR2 reads YYREEE (reference sequence). V was clipped by 4 bases and J by 0 bases, with 17 bases between them. CDR3 size: 17 residues. Written as DNA, the CDR3 is TGTGCCAGCAGCACCGATACAGGGCCTAGCTCCTACAATGAGCAGTTCTTC. Encoded protein: CASSTDTGPSSYNEQFF.

In this sample, this clone turned up once. The chain employs TRBV28 and TRBJ1-1, with D possibly matching TRBD1 (5 bases). CDR3 length: 13 residues. V lost 7 bases, J lost 6 bases, and 15 bases lay in between. Germline CDR1 is MDHEN and CDR2 is SYDVKM. CDR3 coding DNA: TGTGCCAGCATCTTGGGGCAGGGATCTGAAGCTTTCTTT. This sequence encodes CASILGQGSEAFF.

This chain links TRBV6-5 with TRBJ2-1, with D unclear. CDR1 is MNHEY and CDR2 is SVGAGI in the germline V gene. The V end lost 0 bases, the J end lost 4 bases, and 10 bases lay between the germline ends. The CDR3 loop spans 15 amino acids. CDR3 residues: CASSYSYGSYNEQFF. For the CDR3, the DNA is TGTGCCAGCAGTTACTCGTACGGGTCTTACAATGAGCAGTTCTTC.

The chain links TRBV4-1 to TRBJ2-7; possible D gene TRBD2, 6 bases. V was clipped by 0 bases and J by 3 bases, with 24 bases between them. CDR1 and CDR2 (germline): MGHRA, YSYEKL. The CDR3 runs 19 residues. The CDR3 DNA reads TGCGCCAGCAGCCAAGAATTTGATTGGGGGAGGCCCCTCAACTACGAGCAGTACTTC. Amino acid sequence: CASSQEFDWGRPLNYEQYF.

The CDR3, as DNA: TGCGCCAGCAGTGACTCAGCGGTCACAGATACGCAGTATTTT. Amino acids: CASSDSAVTDTQYF. This chain joins TRBV10-1 and TRBJ2-3, with D tentatively TRBD2 (5 bases). Germline lookup yields CDR1 WNHNN and CDR2 SYGVQD (reference sequence). The CDR3 spans 14 residues. V gave up 3 bases and J gave up 2 bases, with 9 bases separating them.

J is TRBJ2-1 and V is TRBV12-3 or TRBV12-4, with D uncertain. Trimming shortened V by 5 bases and J by 3 bases, and 5 bases separated the two germline ends. The CDR3 length is 12 residues. The CDR3: CASSRDYNEQFF. The CDR3 nucleotides read TGTGCCAGCAGTCGCGACTACAATGAGCAGTTCTTC.

The chain carries TRBV11-2 and TRBJ2-7, with 14 bases that match TRBD2. The CDR3 runs to 14 residues. The V gene's germline CDR1 is SGHAT and CDR2 FQNNGV. With 6 bases clipped from V and 5 bases from J, the junction kept 3 bases outside the gene matches. This CDR3 is CASRRLAGGHEQYF. The CDR3 DNA reads as TGTGCCAGCAGGAGACTAGCGGGAGGGCACGAGCAGTACTTC.